This is a list of T cell receptor beta chains from one sample in a study of cytomegalovirus exposure and HLA in healthy donors. Clones were read by immunoSEQ multiplex PCR, and TCRdb kept only the in-frame ones, dropping some. The sample carries under 200,000 clones, around 65% recorded once. Sequences were obtained from PBMCs. All receptors come from a woman aged 40 to 49 in good health and CMV-seropositive. Both conserved end residues are trimmed from each CDR3.

j_call,v_call,cdr3_aa
TRBJ2-3,TRBV11-2,ASSSGVSTDTQY
TRBJ1-4,TRBV5-4,ASSSSTVGEKLF
TRBJ2-7,TRBV27,ASSLDRGPYEQY
TRBJ2-1,TRBV19,ASSIVQVSYNEQF
TRBJ1-4,TRBV12-5,ASGSTGDDEKLF
TRBJ2-3,TRBV2,ARAGLGADTQY
TRBJ2-4,TRBV19,ASSAVPPTGGAKNIQY
TRBJ2-3,TRBV7-9,ASSSGTSGGASFTDTQY
TRBJ2-1,TRBV2,ASREGLSYEQF
TRBJ2-1,TRBV9,ASSPRDYYNEQF
TRBJ2-3,TRBV9,ASSPRTSGGVTDTQY
TRBJ2-7,TRBV27,ASSLGTFGDEQY
TRBJ2-2,TRBV7-3,ASRVIAGGANTGELF
TRBJ2-3,TRBV6-5,ASSEVSWNTQY
TRBJ2-3,TRBV19,ASSILGQGSTDTQY
TRBJ1-1,TRBV18,ASSPDRVSNTEAF
TRBJ2-2,TRBV2,ASSRGAIAGELF
TRBJ2-1,TRBV28,ASSIGGTSVNNEQF
TRBJ1-1,TRBV27,ASRPQGAYTEAF
TRBJ2-7,TRBV6-5,ASSYTERGGPDEQY
TRBJ2-7,TRBV29-1,SVTGAYEQY
TRBJ2-1,TRBV5-1,ASRIRTSGLYNEQF
TRBJ1-5,TRBV6-5,ASRRDREGNQPQH
TRBJ2-5,TRBV27,ASSLSPSWVGGETQY
TRBJ2-6,TRBV9,ASSAGTVDSGANVLT
TRBJ2-1,TRBV11-1,ASSLVGGGSNEQF
TRBJ2-5,TRBV27,ASSFESTAVGRSQY
TRBJ1-4,TRBV28,ASSPAGGRGGEKLF
TRBJ2-3,TRBV19,ASSISVGAGVEDTQY
TRBJ2-7,TRBV5-8,ASSLADRGYEQY
TRBJ2-4,TRBV4-2,ASSQEIDSGAKNIQY
TRBJ1-5,TRBV28,ASSEIQGRQPQH
TRBJ2-2,TRBV6-5,ASSSSGSPGELF